The 18 T cell receptor beta chains in this list originate from one sample, sequenced in a study of T cells after posttransplantation cyclophosphamide. TCRdb keeps only in-frame clones here, not all; method: immunoSEQ multiplex PCR. The sample includes about 66,000 clones, just under 95% of them seen just once. What was sequenced was PBMCs. These receptors came from a woman aged 25 to 39 in good health and a related stem cell transplant donor.

In DNA, the CDR3 is TGTGCCAGCAGCTCCCAGTCCTTCTCTGGAAACACCATATATTTT. Amino acid sequence: CASSSQSFSGNTIYF. The chain couples TRBV7-6 to TRBJ1-3, with D unclear. CDR1 and CDR2 (germline): SGHVS, FNYEAQ. The CDR3 loop spans 15 amino acids. The V end was cut by 4 bases, the J end by 0 bases, with 10 bases between.

The genes are TRBV5-1 and TRBJ1-2; D is unresolved. This CDR3 region has 16 residues. Germline values: CDR1 SGHRS, CDR2 YFSETQ. V gave up 4 bases and J gave up 1 base, with 17 bases separating them. The CDR3 DNA reads as TGCGCCAGCAGCCCCTCGACCGAAATCATTAACTATGGCTACACCTTC. It specifies CASSPSTEIINYGYTF.

This chain uses TRBV29-1 with TRBJ2-1; TRBD1 matches at 9 bases. CDR3 length: 14 amino acids. Germline values: CDR1 SQVTM, CDR2 ANQGSEA. After removal of 2 bases from V and 8 bases from J, the junction contained 7 bases not matched to a gene. CDR3 DNA sequence: TGCAGCGTTGAAATTGGACAGGGGATTTATGAGCAGTTCTTC. It is translated as CSVEIGQGIYEQFF.

The chain links TRBV6-1 to TRBJ2-7; no clear D. The V gene lost 4 bases and the J gene lost 2 bases, with 12 bases spanning the gap. The CDR3 totals 14 residues. CDR1 is MNHNS, CDR2 SASEGT, per germline. The CDR3: CASSVPSHTYEQYF. The CDR3, as DNA: TGTGCCAGCAGTGTCCCAAGTCACACCTACGAGCAGTACTTC.

The CDR3 DNA reads as TGTGCCAGCAGCTTGAACCAGGGGGCTAACTACGAGCAGTACTTC. As protein: CASSLNQGANYEQYF. The J gene is TRBJ2-7, the V gene TRBV5-4; the match to TRBD1 covers 8 bases. The V and J ends lost 1 base and 3 bases, in that order; junction bases with no gene match: 6. Germline values: CDR1 SGHNT, CDR2 YYREEE (reference sequence). CDR3 size: 15 residues.

This clone has only one observation. This sequence joins TRBV7-9 and TRBJ2-5, with 11 bases aligning to TRBD2. The V segment lost 3 bases and the J segment 4 bases; nucleotides outside the gene matches: 1. This CDR3 is 14 amino acids long. CDR1 and CDR2 from the germline V gene are SEHNR and FQNEAQ (reference sequence). In DNA, the CDR3 is TGTGCCAGCAGCTTCGGGACTAGCGGAGAGACCCAGTACTTC. This translates into CASSFGTSGETQYF.

J is TRBJ2-1 and V is TRBV9; maybe TRBD2 (6 bases). Germline CDR1 reads SGDLS; CDR2 reads YYNGEE. The V end was cut by 0 bases, the J end by 6 bases, with 13 bases between. The CDR3 has 15 amino acids. CDR3 nucleotide sequence: TGTGCCAGCAGCGTAGGCGGACTATCTCTCAATGAGCAGTTCTTC. Translated: CASSVGGLSLNEQFF.

The rearrangement uses TRBV6-5 and TRBJ2-7; D gene unclear. Germline assignment: CDR1 MNHEY and CDR2 SVGAGI. V was clipped by 8 bases and J by 3 bases, with 17 bases between them. The CDR3 covers 14 residues. The CDR3 sequence is CASHRDGAYYEQYF. CDR3 DNA sequence: TGTGCCAGCCACCGAGACGGAGCTTACTACGAGCAGTACTTC.

V usage is TRBV7-2 and J usage is TRBJ2-2; the match to TRBD2 covers 12 bases. From germline, CDR1 is SGHTA and CDR2 FQGNSA. The CDR3 contains 16 residues. V lost 3 bases to trimming and J lost 4 bases; unmatched junction nucleotides: 3. CDR3 DNA: TGTGCCAGCAGCTTGCTAGCGGGGGGGAGCACCGGGGAGCTGTTTTTT. Protein: CASSLLAGGSTGELFF.

This clone was seen a handful of times. Here the CDR3 DNA reads TGCGCCAGCAGCTCCCGGGACCTCCTCACGGGACAGAGCCCTAATTCACCCCTCCACTTT. Its translation is CASSSRDLLTGQSPNSPLHF. This chain connects TRBV4-1 to TRBJ1-6, with TRBD1 matching 7 bases. Germline assignment: CDR1 MGHRA and CDR2 YSYEKL. J lost 6 bases, V lost 5 bases, and 22 bases had no gene match. The CDR3 covers 20 residues.

A single count supports this clone. The chain employs TRBV6-1 and TRBJ1-2; 8 bases match TRBD1. The trim removed 5 bases at V and 6 bases at J, leaving 8 bases unmatched. Germline CDR1 is MNHNS and CDR2 is SASEGT. The CDR3 is 14 residues long. The CDR3, as DNA: TGTGCCAGCAGTAAAAGGACAGGGAGGGATGGCTACACCTTC. Translation: CASSKRTGRDGYTF.

The chain combines TRBV6-4 with TRBJ2-3, with TRBD2 matching over 9 bases. The trim removed 5 bases at V and 4 bases at J, leaving 13 bases unmatched. The length of the CDR3 is 17 residues. Germline CDR1 and CDR2: MRHNA and SNTAGT. This CDR3 is CASSQGAGGGAPDTQYF. In DNA, the CDR3 is TGTGCCAGCAGTCAAGGCGCAGGCGGGGGGGCCCCAGATACGCAGTATTTT.

This clone appeared a single time. The chain recombines TRBV7-9 with TRBJ1-1; possible D gene TRBD1, 5 bases. The germline V gene encodes CDR1 SEHNR and CDR2 FQNEAQ (reference sequence). There are 14 residues in the CDR3. Trimming removed 1 base from V and 1 base from J, with 7 bases in between. The chain's CDR3 is CASSLGGGNTEAFF. The DNA for the CDR3 is TGTGCCAGCAGCTTAGGGGGGGGGAACACTGAAGCTTTCTTT.

V usage is TRBV11-2 and J usage is TRBJ2-1, with D hard to call. The CDR3 loop spans 11 amino acids. Per the germline V gene, CDR1 is SGHAT and CDR2 is FQNNGV. The ends were cut back, 4 bases at V and 3 bases at J, with 1 base in the middle. CDR3 nucleotide sequence: TGTGCCAGCAGCTACTACAATGAGCAGTTCTTC. It codes for CASSYYNEQFF.

This clone was seen once. J is TRBJ2-7 and V is TRBV15; TRBD1 is a possible D gene (6 bases). The CDR3 is made up of 12 amino acids. V lost 4 bases and J lost 7, with 11 bases in between. Germline V gives CDR1 LNHNV, CDR2 YYDKDF (reference sequence). In nucleotides, the CDR3 is TGTGCCACCAGCAAACAGGGCTATGAGCAGTACTTC. This codes for CATSKQGYEQYF.

V usage is TRBV10-1 and J usage is TRBJ2-3; the match to TRBD1 covers 7 bases. This CDR3 has 15 amino acids. Germline V lookup: CDR1 WNHNN, CDR2 SYGVQD (reference sequence). V lost 0 bases to trimming and J lost 4 bases; unmatched junction nucleotides: 4. The CDR3 spells CASSESETGPDTQYF. For the CDR3, the DNA is TGCGCCAGCAGTGAGTCGGAGACAGGGCCAGATACGCAGTATTTT.

The chain combines TRBV20-1 with TRBJ1-1; D ambiguous. Germline-derived CDR1 and CDR2 are DFQATT and SNEGSKA (reference sequence). The CDR3 totals 11 residues. In DNA form, the CDR3 reads TGCAGCCCCGGTGGAAACACTGAAGCTTTCTTT. Its translation is CSPGGNTEAFF.

The genes are TRBV7-6 and TRBJ2-7; perhaps D is TRBD1 or TRBD2 (5 bases each). CDR3 size: 15 residues. Germline V lookup: CDR1 SGHVS, CDR2 FNYEAQ. Trimming left V 5 bases short and J 0 bases short, with 14 bases between. In nucleotides, the CDR3 is TGTGCCAGCAGCCTCCGGGACGGATCCTCCTACGAGCAGTACTTC. Amino acids: CASSLRDGSSYEQYF.